The rows below give T cell receptor beta chains drawn from one sample of a study of T-cell reconstitution after alpha-beta-depleted transplantation in children. From the PCR reads, TCRdb called clonotypes with MiXCR, one entry per CDR3 protein. Of about 600,000 distinct CDR3 sequences in the sample, about 10% were seen once. Specimen: PBMCs from the stem cell graft donor, collected from the stem cell graft. These receptors originate from a human donor who donated a stem cell graft to a child with acute myeloid leukemia. Both conserved end residues are part of each CDR3. The D gene is left open where the match is weak. Size is omitted from some rows. Given values are once, few, many or a class for expanded clones.

TRBV7-2	TRBJ2-5	16	once	TRBD2	TGTGCCAGCAGCATCACTAGCGGGACCCTCCAAGAGACCCAGTACTTC	CASSITSGTLQETQYF
TRBV7-2	TRBJ2-2	13	many	.	TGTGCCAGCAGCGGCCAAATCACCGGGGAGCTGTTTTTT	CASSGQITGELFF
TRBV29-1	TRBJ2-6	15	many	.	TGCAGCGCCAATGACCCAGCCTCTGGGGCCAACGTCCTGACTTTC	CSANDPASGANVLTF
TRBV12-3/TRBV12-4	TRBJ2-7	14	few	.	TGTGCCAGCAGCCGCGGGACAGCCTCCTACGAGCAGTACTTC	CASSRGTASYEQYF
TRBV6-2/TRBV6-3	TRBJ2-7	15	few	.	TGTGCCAGCAGTTATCTCAGCAGGGGCATCGACGAGCAGTACTTC	CASSYLSRGIDEQYF
TRBV9	TRBJ2-1	17	many	TRBD1	TGTGCCAGCAGCGTAGTAGTGACAGGGTTCCCCTACAATGAGCAGTTCTTC	CASSVVVTGFPYNEQFF
TRBV5-1	TRBJ2-7	15	few	TRBD1	TGCGCCAGCAGCTTGGCCTGGGACAGTTCCTACGAGCAGTACTTC	CASSLAWDSSYEQYF
TRBV12-3/TRBV12-4	TRBJ2-3	15	few	.	TGTGCCAGCAGTTCCCGGGCAGTTAGCACAGATACGCAGTATTTT	CASSSRAVSTDTQYF
TRBV7-2	TRBJ2-7	16	few	TRBD2	TGTGCCAGCAGCTTGGACCCGGGGACTAGCAGATACGAGCAGTACTTC	CASSLDPGTSRYEQYF
TRBV27	TRBJ2-5	15	few	TRBD1	TGTGCCAGCAGCCTCCCCGGGACAGGGAAAGAGACCCAGTACTTC	CASSLPGTGKETQYF
TRBV28	TRBJ1-3	15	once	.	TGTGCCAGCAGTTTAAGTACAGCGGGGGGAAACACCATATATTTT	CASSLSTAGGNTIYF
TRBV12-3/TRBV12-4	TRBJ2-7	14	many	.	TGTGCCAGCAGTTTATCGGAGGGTGCCTACGAGCAGTACTTC	CASSLSEGAYEQYF
TRBV5-5	TRBJ1-1	15	.	TRBD1	TGTGCCAGCAGCTTGGTAGGCAGGGGGGGGACTGAAGCTTTCTTT	CASSLVGRGGTEAFF
TRBV11-2	TRBJ2-5	18	.	TRBD1	TGTGCCAGCAGCTGTGGAGTCCTTCCGAGACAGGGGTTGGAGACCCAGTACTTC	CASSCGVLPRQGLETQYF
TRBV4-2	TRBJ1-6	13	.	.	TGTGCCAGCAGCCAAAGGACAGATTCACCCCTCCACTTT	CASSQRTDSPLHF
TRBV5-5	TRBJ1-2	15	few	TRBD1	TGTGCCAGCAGCCGGGGGGACAGAGGGAACTATGGCTACACCTTC	CASSRGDRGNYGYTF
TRBV28	TRBJ2-5	16	many	.	TGTGCCAGCAGTTTATTCTCAGGGCTAGGGGAAGAGACCCAGTACTTC	CASSLFSGLGEETQYF
TRBV29-1	TRBJ2-1	11	many	TRBD1	TGCAGCGGGGACAGGGGTAATGAGCAGTTCTTC	CSGDRGNEQFF
TRBV20-1	TRBJ2-1	11	many	.	TGCAGTGCCCCTTCCCCCGCTGGGCAGTTCTTC	CSAPSPAGQFF
TRBV27	TRBJ1-5	16	few	TRBD1	TGTGCCAGCAGTTTACTCGGGACAGGGGGTGATCAGCCCCAGCATTTT	CASSLLGTGGDQPQHF
TRBV29-1	TRBJ2-7	16	many	TRBD1	TGCAGCGTCTATACTGGACAGGGATCGGGCTCCTACGAGCAGTACTTC	CSVYTGQGSGSYEQYF
TRBV20-1	TRBJ1-2	20	.	.	TGCAGTGCTAGAGATAGCGGGGTACCGTGGGGGGGCGGCGGGGGATATGGCTACACCTTC	CSARDSGVPWGGGGGYGYTF
TRBV28	TRBJ2-3	16	.	.	TGTGCCAGCAGTGCCCCACTAGCCGCTAGCACAGATACGCAGTATTTT	CASSAPLAASTDTQYF
TRBV11-2	TRBJ2-3	16	.	.	TGTGCCAGCAGCTTAAGTGGGGGGGCTCTCACAGATACGCAGTATTTT	CASSLSGGALTDTQYF
TRBV4-3	TRBJ2-1	16	many	TRBD2	TGCGCCAGCAGCCAATTAGCGGGAGGGCTTGGGGATGAGCAGTTCTTC	CASSQLAGGLGDEQFF
TRBV25-1	TRBJ2-2	16	few	TRBD1	TGTGCCAGCAGTGATGTAGGACAGGGGGACACCGGGGAGCTGTTTTTT	CASSDVGQGDTGELFF
TRBV5-4	TRBJ2-3	17	.	TRBD2	TGTGCCAGCAGCTTAGCAGGGTCTAGCGGAGGGGCAGATACGCAGTATTTT	CASSLAGSSGGADTQYF
TRBV20-1	TRBJ2-2	17	.	TRBD2	TGCAGTGCTAGTGGGCGGCTAGCGGGAGTAGTCACCGGGGAGCTGTTTTTT	CSASGRLAGVVTGELFF